The next 20 T cell receptor beta chains were all read from a single sample in a study of blood T cell repertoires in COVID-19 (dated by TCRdb to the early 2020s). Preparation of the library involved the immunoSEQ multiplex PCR assay. Drawn from immuneACCESS, this table holds only the in-frame rearrangements with V and J called that TCRdb kept. Clones are partly lost; checked studies trace under half to an unresolved V gene and leave the rest unexplained. This sample lists about 500,000 clones; approximately 89% were detected once. The ten top clones hold approximately 0.9% of the sample. Sequencing was performed on peripheral blood. These receptors were collected from a man aged 18 to 30 with COVID-19, enrolled during active disease.

This chain links TRBV24-1 with TRBJ2-2; TRBD2 matches at 10 bases. The germline V gene encodes CDR1 KGHDR and CDR2 SFDVKD. The CDR3 contains 17 residues. Germline trimming cut 5 bases from V and 5 bases from J; bases unmatched to any gene: 10. CDR3 region: CATSALAGAFGTGELFF. The CDR3 bases are TGTGCCACCAGTGCCCTAGCGGGAGCGTTTGGAACCGGGGAGCTGTTTTTT.

The rearrangement links TRBV19 to TRBJ2-7; D may be TRBD1 (5 bases). This CDR3 is 13 amino acids long. CDR1 and CDR2 from the germline V gene are LNHDA and SQIVND (reference sequence). Trimming cost V 6 bases and J 5 bases, with 14 bases left between them. Written as DNA, the CDR3 is TGTGCCAGTAGCAGGGCAGGATACAACGAGCAGTACTTC. Protein sequence: CASSRAGYNEQYF.

This chain links TRBV20-1 with TRBJ2-1; tentatively, D is TRBD2 (5 bases). V dropped 3 bases and J dropped 0 bases, with 15 bases sitting between them. The CDR3 sequence is 16 residues long. The germline V gene has CDR1 DFQATT and CDR2 SNEGSKA (reference sequence). Here the CDR3 reads CSASPLVPSSYNEQFF. The DNA of the CDR3 is TGCAGTGCTAGTCCACTAGTTCCAAGCTCCTACAATGAGCAGTTCTTC.

The chain joins TRBV6-1 to TRBJ2-5, with 7 nucleotides matching TRBD2. Per germline, CDR1 MNHNS and CDR2 SASEGT. The CDR3 length is 15 residues. J gave up 3 bases and V 2 bases, and 6 bases lay outside the gene matches. The CDR3 bases are TGTGCCAGCAGTGAACCAGCGGGGACGAAAGAGACCCAGTACTTC. Translating gives CASSEPAGTKETQYF.

This sequence joins TRBV5-1 and TRBJ2-1; 8 bases are a match to TRBD1. Losses at the gene ends were 3 bases for V and 5 bases for J; bases not matched to a gene: 19. CDR3 size: 19 residues. The germline CDR1 and CDR2 sequences are SGHRS and YFSETQ. This CDR3 is CASSSPAAMGQAFDNEQFF. CDR3 DNA: TGCGCCAGCAGCTCGCCTGCTGCGATGGGACAGGCGTTCGACAATGAGCAGTTCTTC.

This clone was observed a few times. The chain combines TRBV2 with TRBJ2-7; 10 bases map to TRBD1. From germline, CDR1 is SNHLY and CDR2 FYNNEI. This CDR3 is built from 12 residues. The junction had 1 base not matched to a gene; V was cut back by 5 bases and J by 6 bases. CDR3 DNA sequence: TGTGCCAGCAGTAGGGACAGGGGCGAGCAGTACTTC. Encoded protein: CASSRDRGEQYF. Combining the CDR3 with reference TRBV2 and TRBJ2-7 gives the whole variable domain EPEVTQTPSHQVTQMGQEVILRCVPISNHLYFYWYRQILGQKVEFLVSFYNNEISEKSEIFDDQFSVERPDGSNFTLKIRSTKLEDSAMYFCASSRDRGEQYFGPGTRLTVT.

This chain uses TRBV9 with TRBJ1-4; the D gene is possibly TRBD1 (6 bases). CDR1 and CDR2 from the germline V gene are SGDLS and YYNGEE. V was pared by 0 bases and J by 6 bases, with 9 bases between. The CDR3 has 14 residues. For the CDR3, the DNA is TGTGCCAGCAGCGTAGGGGGGCAGGATGAAAAACTGTTTTTT. As protein: CASSVGGQDEKLFF.

This chain connects TRBV30 to TRBJ2-7; no definite D call. V lost 2 bases to trimming and J lost 4 bases, with 9 bases between them. Germline CDR1 reads GTSNPN; CDR2 reads SVGIG (reference sequence). This CDR3 is built from 12 residues. The DNA of the CDR3 is TGTGCCTGGAGTCGAACAGAGTACGAGCAGTACTTC. This gives the protein CAWSRTEYEQYF.

This chain uses TRBV9 with TRBJ2-2; possibly TRBD2 for D (5 bases). CDR1 is SGDLS and CDR2 is YYNGEE in the germline V gene. The length of the CDR3 is 17 residues. V shed 6 bases and J shed 6 bases, with 24 bases lying between them. The CDR3 region has the DNA TGTGCCAGCACCCGGGAATCCTATCCCCCCCCTCCCGGGGAGCTGTTTTTT. Its translation is CASTRESYPPPPGELFF.

The gene calls are TRBV3-1 (or the pseudogene TRBV3-2) and TRBJ2-5; D is ambiguous. The CDR3 has 13 residues. V was cut by 0 bases and J by 2 bases, with 4 bases left in between. CDR1 LGHDT and CDR2 YNNKEL come from the germline V gene (reference sequence). CDR3 DNA sequence: TGTGCCAGCAGCCAAGATATGCAAGAGACCCAGTACTTC. Translation gives CASSQDMQETQYF.

This chain links TRBV5-4 with TRBJ2-7; no reliable D call. The germline V gene encodes CDR1 SGHNT and CDR2 YYREEE (reference sequence). The CDR3 spans 14 residues. Trimming stripped 7 bases from V and 5 bases from J, with 19 bases between. The CDR3 nucleotides are TGTGCCAGCTTCGTAGACCCAGGCTCGGACGAGCAGTACTTC. Translating it yields CASFVDPGSDEQYF.

This chain links TRBV30 with TRBJ2-1, with 10 positions matching TRBD2. Unmatched junction bases numbered 3, after V lost 3 bases and J lost 4 bases. The CDR3 has 14 amino acids. The germline CDR1 and CDR2 sequences are GTSNPN and SVGIG (reference sequence). In nucleotides, the CDR3 is TGTGCCTGGAGATCAGCGGGAGGGTACAATGAGCAGTTCTTC. Protein: CAWRSAGGYNEQFF. The full variable domain, in which reference TRBV30 and TRBJ2-1 provide the parts outside the CDR3, is SQTIHQWPATLVQPVGSPLSLECTVEGTSNPNLYWYRQAAGRGLQLLFYSVGIGQISSEVPQNLSASRPQDRQFILSSKKLLLSDSGFYLCAWRSAGGYNEQFFGPGTRLTVL.

CDR3 nucleotide sequence: TGTGCCAGTACCTATGGGCTAGCGGGAGGTTTGTTCTTC. It codes for CASTYGLAGGLFF. This chain uses TRBV19 with TRBJ2-1; 11 positions match TRBD2. The CDR3 runs 13 residues. Germline-derived CDR1 and CDR2 are LNHDA and SQIVND (reference sequence). V dropped 7 bases and J dropped 15; count of bases not matched to a gene: 11.

Only one count was recorded for this clone. The genes are TRBV15 and TRBJ2-1; D might be TRBD2 (6 bases). Germline CDR1 is LNHNV and CDR2 is YYDKDF (reference sequence). The V end was cut by 0 bases, the J end by 15 bases, with 18 bases between. CDR3 size: 14 residues. DNA for the CDR3: TGTGCCACCAGCAGAGATAGGTTCGAGGGACTTCGGTTCTTC. Translation: CATSRDRFEGLRFF.

The CDR3 reads CASSAGPRRGYTF. The CDR3 nucleotides are TGTGCCAGCAGCGCGGGACCGCGGAGGGGCTACACCTTC. This chain joins TRBV7-2 and TRBJ1-2; the D gene is possibly TRBD1 (5 bases). Trimming pared 5 bases from V and 8 bases from J, leaving 15 bases between. The germline V gene has CDR1 SGHTA and CDR2 FQGNSA. The CDR3 extends over 13 amino acids.

The gene calls are TRBV19 and TRBJ2-1; TRBD2 agrees at 9 bases. The junction had 7 bases not matched to a gene; V was cut back by 5 bases and J by 2 bases. Germline assignment: CDR1 LNHDA and CDR2 SQIVND (reference sequence). CDR3 length equals 16 residues. In DNA, the CDR3 is TGTGCCAGTAGTTGGCAGCGGGGGGCACCCTACAATGAGCAGTTCTTC. Protein product: CASSWQRGAPYNEQFF.

The chain is built from TRBV24-1 and TRBJ2-5; 8 nucleotides agree with TRBD1. The V gene's germline CDR1 is KGHDR and CDR2 SFDVKD. This CDR3 is 15 amino acids long. V shed 4 bases and J 5 bases; nucleotides not matched to a gene: 8. CDR3 in amino acids: CATSDLRTGLETQYF. The DNA for the CDR3 is TGTGCCACCAGTGACCTCCGGACAGGGCTGGAGACCCAGTACTTC.

The V gene is TRBV10-1, the J gene TRBJ2-1; D remains ambiguous. V was pared by 3 bases and J by 4 bases, with 4 bases between. The germline CDR1 and CDR2 sequences are WNHNN and SYGVQD (reference sequence). The CDR3 is made up of 12 amino acids. CDR3 protein: CASSDLYNEQFF. The DNA for the CDR3 is TGCGCCAGCAGTGACTTGTACAATGAGCAGTTCTTC.

This clone has just one count. V is TRBV6-5 and J is TRBJ2-1, with TRBD2 matching 10 bases. V shed 6 bases, J shed 10 bases, and the junction held 12 bases outside the gene matches. CDR1 MNHEY and CDR2 SVGAGI come from the germline V gene. This CDR3 is 15 amino acids long. The CDR3 spells CASSLAGAGLGEQFF. DNA of the CDR3: TGTGCCAGCAGCCTAGCGGGAGCGGGATTGGGGGAGCAGTTCTTC.

The count of this clone is one. This chain connects TRBV5-4 to TRBJ2-7; TRBD1 agrees at 7 bases. CDR1 is SGHNT and CDR2 is YYREEE in the germline V gene (reference sequence). Trimming cost V 2 bases and J 0 bases; bases outside gene matches: 2. This CDR3 has 14 residues. The CDR3 is CASSFGDSSYEQYF. In nucleotides, the CDR3 is TGTGCCAGCAGCTTTGGGGACAGCTCCTACGAGCAGTACTTC.